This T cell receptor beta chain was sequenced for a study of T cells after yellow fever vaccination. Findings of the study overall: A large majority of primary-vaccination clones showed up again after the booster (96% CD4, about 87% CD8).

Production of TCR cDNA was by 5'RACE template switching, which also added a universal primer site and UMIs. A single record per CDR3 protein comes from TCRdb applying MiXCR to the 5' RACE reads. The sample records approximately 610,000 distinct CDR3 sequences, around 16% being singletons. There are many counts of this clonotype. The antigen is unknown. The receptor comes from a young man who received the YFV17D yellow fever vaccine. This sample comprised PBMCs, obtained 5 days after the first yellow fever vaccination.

CDR3 amino acids: CASSPDGDTEAFF. In DNA, the CDR3 is TGCGCCAGCAGCCCCGATGGAGACACTGAAGCTTTCTTT. V and J are TRBV5-1 and TRBJ1-1; D uncertain. The CDR3 loop spans 13 amino acids. CDR1 and CDR2 (germline): SGHRS, YFSETQ. The V end lost 4 bases, the J end lost 3 bases, and 10 bases lay between the germline ends. The full variable domain, its missing parts supplied by reference TRBV5-1 and TRBJ1-1, is KAGVTQTPRYLIKTRGQQVTLSCSPISGHRSVSWYQQTPGQGLQFLFEYFSETQRNKGNFPGRFSGRQFSNSRSEMNVSTLELGDSALYLCASSPDGDTEAFFGQGTRLTVV.